Described below is a single TCR beta chain sequence and its context. Its antigen remains unknown. The sample belongs to a study of T cell responses to AZD1222 COVID-19 vaccine. Points from the study as a whole: Baseline serostatus was positive in only five to seven AZD1222 recipients. It should be noted that donors were predominantly white British and more often female, and clonal diversity was possibly underestimated.

This CDR3 comprises 16 residues. From germline, CDR1 is SGDLS and CDR2 YYNGEE. V was pared by 0 bases and J by 2 bases, with 7 bases of the junction left unmatched. Produced via immunoSEQ multiplex PCR; TCRdb's table is partial and in-frame only. The table lists some 180,000 clones, approximately 91% of them singletons, with about 1.7% in the top ten. The TCR originated in an adult who received the AZD1222 COVID-19 vaccine. The chain links TRBV9 to TRBJ1-2; 7 bases match TRBD1. The source was peripheral blood, collected 28 days after the second AZD1222 dose. The chain's CDR3 is CASSVDPLTGNYGYTF. The CDR3 nucleotides are TGTGCCAGCAGCGTAGACCCCTTGACAGGGAACTATGGCTACACCTTC.